This T cell receptor (beta chain) was profiled in a study of cytomegalovirus exposure and HLA in healthy donors (dated by TCRdb to the late 2010s). Context from the whole study: According to an earlier analysis of a few hundred of the donors, some 180 million T cells yielded 117 million unique TCR beta sequences and 276 Gb of sequence data. The number of donors typed differed by locus, with about 629-630 for A, B, C, DRB1 and DQB1, 522 for DQA1, 600 to 610 for DPA1, and 472 for DPB1. Among the roughly 390 genotyped donors, about 85% belonged to the genetic ancestry cluster associated with self-reported Caucasian donors. A later analysis re-examined previously published TCR beta repertoires from roughly 650 donors and added high-resolution HLA genotyping to investigate patterns of TCR occurrence. The study combined high-throughput TCR immunosequencing, statistical association of individual TCRs with disease status, and machine learning to predict cytomegalovirus infection status. The study used immunosequencing to profile the T cell repertoires of 666 subjects and linked those repertoires to cytomegalovirus serostatus. Along with the approximately 620-subject first cohort, a separate validation cohort of over a hundred different subjects was used. About 280 gigabases of sequencing data and around 90 million unique TCR sequences made up an early release that covered over 550 HLA-typed donors. Because of strong linkage in the cohort, roughly five DR-DQ haplotypes were treated as single units for association and clustering. Every discovery cohort repertoire had been produced on one sequencing platform. A later genetic analysis used genome-wide SNP genotypes for about three fifths of the 666 donors, treating that subset as a discovery cohort. Rather than using new phenotypic data, the later analysis identified candidate immune exposures from TCR beta sequences and from how often those sequences occurred across donors. In an earlier analysis of several hundred of the donors, high-throughput TCR beta sequencing was used to judge whether each TCR beta V gene segment behaved as functional or pseudogenic. Donor age, sex, ethnicity and CMV serostatus were compiled together with the repertoire data. The study aimed to test whether cataloging public T cell receptors could reveal signatures of past pathogen exposure. Among several hundred genotyped donors of the cohort, an average of approximately 240,000 unique TCR beta nucleotide sequences was sequenced per donor, of which approximately 19% were non-productive. Class I and class II HLA loci were covered by the typing at four-digit resolution.

Receptor libraries were prepared by the immunoSEQ multiplex PCR assay. For the multiplex PCR, a mixture combining 60 forward primers for TCR Vbeta segments and 13 reverse primers for TCR Jbeta segments was used. Amplification of the CDR3 region of rearranged TCR beta genes was performed with a multiplex PCR assay on genomic DNA. The Illumina HiSeq System was used to sequence the amplified TCR beta libraries as 87-base-pair reads. The original methods were these. Across the 640 or so repertoires, a later analysis counted 75 million to 90 million unique TCR beta chains, about 10 million of which were shared by at least two donors. A nearest-neighbor algorithm error-corrected the raw reads and collapsed the reads into unique sequences, merging closely related sequences to remove PCR and sequencing errors. Alignment of CDR3 sequences to IMGT reference sequences was used to assign V, D and J gene segments. For a sequence to be retained, a match of at least six nucleotides to both a V gene segment and a J gene segment was required. Rearrangements were classified as productive when the CDR3 lacked stop codons and remained in frame with V and J, and all other rearrangements were classified as non-productive. CDR3 was defined by IMGT convention, running from the second conserved V-encoded cysteine to the conserved J-encoded phenylalanine. The earlier analysis of about 570 of the donors excluded any sequence lacking an unambiguous match to a single V gene segment. An earlier analysis of approximately 590 of the donors called V segments functional above 56.7% productive rearrangements and segregating when the between-donor standard deviation exceeded 5%. A statistical classification framework was developed to diagnose cytomegalovirus status using the catalog of TCR beta chain sequences. A later analysis assigned V and J genes by comparing TCR nucleotide sequences with IMGT/GENE-DB human TR gene sequences. The TCRdist pipeline was used in a later analysis to assign CDR3 sequences and most-parsimonious VDJ recombination scenarios. A later analysis defined each TCR beta chain by its CDR3 amino acid sequence plus V-gene family, and excluded reads lacking a unique V-gene family. In a later analysis, fewer than 600 highly shared, low-generation-probability nucleotide sequences were removed to address suspected cross-contamination and a sequencing artifact. In a later analysis, a clonal expansion index for each public chain was calculated from normalized within-repertoire ranks of inferred template counts. In a later analysis, generation probabilities were computed with a VDJ recombination model fitted to out-of-frame rearrangements, and the resulting probabilities were checked against IGoR. Hypergeometric tests were used in a later analysis to score TCR-TCR, TCR-HLA and TCR-CMV co-occurrence, with a repertoire-size bias correction applied to the TCR pairs. To estimate false discovery rates, a later analysis permuted the HLA or CMV assignments 20 times. In a later analysis, co-occurring TCRs were grouped with DBSCAN, and TCRdist sequence similarity was added when clustering was performed within HLA-allele-positive subsets. Repertoires with fewer than 30,000 or more than 120,000 public chains, plus five repertoires with anomalous nucleotide sharing, were excluded from co-occurrence clustering. TCRdb obtained this table from immuneACCESS and retained in-frame rearrangements with V and J assigned. These tables miss some clones; where compared with another copy, unresolved V genes account for less than half of the shortfall, and the remainder is unexplained. The V and J calls and the clone size are those of that table, but D and trimming were determined from the DNA. This sample holds roughly 160,000 clones; roughly 84% were observed only once. The top ten hold about 1% of the sample.

The cohort comprised more than 550 healthy bone marrow donors. Cohort members were all nominally healthy when sampled, although unrecorded immune exposures were likely present. The donor tested CMV seronegative and was one of the 352 seronegative cohort members. A peripheral blood sample was provided by each donor, and peripheral blood mononuclear cells were used for TCR beta sequencing. The Qiagen DNeasy Blood Extraction Kit was used to extract genomic DNA from the blood cell samples. This clone appeared a single time. Its antigen is currently not known. One end of the junction varies from germline; a read error may be responsible. The research as a whole found: Compared with the approximately 670-donor mean, donors in an Asian-associated ancestry cluster had fewer N-insertions in productive TCRs, according to a later genetic analysis. According to a later analysis, parvovirus B19, influenza, CMV and Epstein-Barr virus appeared linked to several top co-occurrence clusters. An earlier analysis of 587 of the donors showed that most TCR beta V segments appeared in productive rearrangements either about 87% or about 30% of the time, which broadly matched IMGT annotations. A cluster of highly shared sequence variants was judged likely to represent a technical artifact of the sequencing pipeline. Sequencing depth was assumed to be roughly uniform across donors in the presence/absence analyses, though that assumption may not hold. When HLA alleles, especially DR and DQ, strongly co-occurred, TCR associations were difficult to assign to individual alleles. Three of the identified cytomegalovirus-associated TCR beta chains were confirmed in vitro to be specific for cytomegalovirus antigens. The 87-base-pair reads could not distinguish some IMGT-functional V segments, including TRBV6-2 and TRBV6-3, so those segments were excluded. A later analysis found that HLA-associated TCR beta chains were more clonally expanded and had lower generation probabilities than equally common non-associated chains. In a later analysis, the rate of TCR association differed among HLA loci, with DRB1 alleles having the most associated TCRs and HLA-C alleles having the fewest. Immune exposure information for the cohort was limited to CMV serostatus. It was suggested by the authors that the approach could potentially be generalized to other disease states and immunological phenotypes. The classifier was reported to diagnose cytomegalovirus status with high specificity and sensitivity in both the original cohort and the validation cohort. Because counts were too low, seventeen rarely observed V segments, including chromosome 9 orphons, were left out of the earlier analysis of approximately 580 of the donors. While some public TCRs were present in many individuals, most TCR sequences turned up only very rarely across donors. In a later genetic analysis, a missense DCLRE1C variant was associated with V-gene and J-gene trimming of TCR beta chains, and the association was replicated in an independent cohort. Because HLA typing was missing for some donors at each locus, association tests included only the typed subset. A further reported finding was that TCR beta sequences accurately predicted the HLA-A and HLA-B alleles for most subjects in the first cohort. At a false discovery rate of 0.05, a later analysis linked 15,000 to 20,000 TCR beta sequences to specific HLA alleles. Only TCR beta chains were sequenced in this cohort, and the absence of alpha or paired-chain data limited detectable features. Correlated functional status among segregating V segments might be attributable to linkage disequilibrium, but an unknown experimental factor could not be ruled out. A later analysis found that most CMV-associated TCR beta chains appeared HLA-restricted, with HLA associations seemingly driven largely by CMV exposure. A total of about 150 TCR beta chains were listed by the study as associated with cytomegalovirus.

CDR1 and CDR2 are read off the germline V gene (reference sequence) as SSHAT and FNYEAQ. From its cysteine to its phenylalanine, the CDR3 spans 13 amino acids. The DNA shown is the 39-base CDR3, in frame from base 1. The source is a man aged 25 to 45 in good health and CMV-seronegative. The sequenced material came from PBMCs. Recombination connected TRBV7-7 to TRBJ1-1; TRBD1 is a weak D gene call, 5 bases matching. The CDR3 in this case is CASSRQMNTEAFF. The nucleotide sequence is TGTGCTAGCAGTCGACAGATGAACACTGAAGCTTTCTTT.